The 26 T cell receptor beta chains below were found in one sample sequenced in a study of blood T cell repertoires in COVID-19. Using immunoSEQ multiplex PCR, the repertoire was profiled, and TCRdb retains in-frame clones only, with some absent. The table includes 300,000 or so clones, approximately 88% detected once. Sequenced: peripheral blood. The receptors originated from a man younger than 30 who had recovered from COVID-19.

The rearrangement joins TRBV27 to TRBJ2-7, with 8 bases that match TRBD1. The CDR3 runs to 14 residues. V shed 5 bases, J shed 0 bases, and the junction held 3 bases outside the gene matches. In germline, CDR1 is MNHEY, CDR2 SMNVEV (reference sequence). CDR3 protein: CASSRDRYSYEQYF. The CDR3 DNA follows: TGTGCCAGCAGTCGGGACAGGTACTCCTACGAGCAGTACTTC.

This chain connects TRBV15 to TRBJ2-3; TRBD2 matches 9 bases. Germline V gene sequence: CDR1 LNHNV, CDR2 YYDKDF (reference sequence). Trimming removed 0 bases from V and 6 bases from J; junction bases left unmatched: 10. The CDR3 has 17 amino acids. This CDR3 is CATSRDRGGGALDTQYF. The CDR3 DNA reads TGTGCCACCAGCAGAGATCGGGGCGGGGGGGCCTTGGATACGCAGTATTTT.

The rearrangement joins TRBV7-9 to TRBJ2-3, with 7 bases lining up with TRBD1. V was clipped by 5 bases and J by 4 bases; unmatched bases: 6. This CDR3 has 14 amino acids. Germline CDR1 is SEHNR and CDR2 is FQNEAQ (reference sequence). The CDR3 coding sequence is TGTGCCAGCAGCCTACGACAGGGCTCAGATACGCAGTATTTT. It yields the protein CASSLRQGSDTQYF. Full variable domain (missing parts from reference TRBV7-9 and TRBJ2-3): DTGVSQNPRHKITKRGQNVTFRCDPISEHNRLYWYRQTLGQGPEFLTYFQNEAQLEKSRLLSDRFSAERPKGSFSTLEIQRTEQGDSAMYLCASSLRQGSDTQYFGPGTRLTVL.

The chain employs TRBV4-3 and TRBJ2-1; TRBD2 aligns across 10 bases. The CDR3 runs to 17 residues. Germline CDR1 is LGHNA and CDR2 is YSLEER. V was pared by 1 base and J by 8 bases, with 11 bases of the junction left unmatched. CDR3 bases: TGCGCCAGCAGCCAAGGGAGGGCTAGCGGGGGAGGAGATGAGCAGTTCTTC. Translating gives CASSQGRASGGGDEQFF.

Here the CDR3 reads CASSPRLVSLGNTIYF. The CDR3 DNA reads as TGTGCCAGCAGCCCCAGACTTGTTTCGTTGGGAAACACCATATATTTT. V and J are TRBV3-1 (or the pseudogene TRBV3-2) and TRBJ1-3; D unresolved. This CDR3 is 16 amino acids long. V was pared by 4 bases and J by 4 bases, with 17 bases between. Germline V CDR1 and CDR2: LGHDT, YNNKEL (reference sequence).

The chain is built from TRBV6-5 and TRBJ1-1; D is unclear. Germline CDR1 is MNHEY and CDR2 is SVGAGI. V was cut by 7 bases and J by 5 bases, with 11 bases left in between. The CDR3 has 12 amino acids. CDR3 sequence (DNA): TGTGCCAGCACTCCCGGCGGGACTGAAGCTTTCTTT. Translated, it gives CASTPGGTEAFF.

The rearrangement links TRBV14 to TRBJ2-7; TRBD1 matches at 7 bases. The CDR3 loop spans 14 amino acids. Germline V gene sequence: CDR1 SGHDN, CDR2 FVKESK. The ends lost 1 base at V and 6 bases at J; junction bases unmatched: 6. Written as DNA, the CDR3 is TGTGCCAGCAGCCAAGGCAGGGGGTACGGCGAGCAGTACTTC. It encodes CASSQGRGYGEQYF.

CDR3 residues: CASSPRTSGGGNEQFF. The CDR3 DNA reads as TGTGCCAGCAGCCCGCGGACAAGCGGGGGGGGCAATGAGCAGTTCTTC. V and J are TRBV3-1 (or the pseudogene TRBV3-2) and TRBJ2-1, with TRBD2 matching over 10 bases. V gave up 4 bases and J gave up 6 bases; unmatched junction bases: 9. This CDR3 is built from 16 residues. Germline V CDR1 and CDR2: LGHDT, YNNKEL (reference sequence).

The gene calls are TRBV5-1 and TRBJ1-4; 7 bases map to TRBD1. The germline V gene encodes CDR1 SGHRS and CDR2 YFSETQ. This CDR3 contains 14 residues. The V gene end was trimmed by 4 bases and the J gene end by 3 bases; junction bases not matched to a gene: 3. CDR3 nucleotides: TGCGCCAGCAGCAGGGACAGCTCTAATGAAAAACTGTTTTTT. Translated, it gives CASSRDSSNEKLFF.

The chain combines TRBV11-1 with TRBJ2-7, with D possibly TRBD1 on 5 matching bases. The CDR3 sequence is 12 residues long. Trimming took 5 bases from V and 5 from J, leaving 10 bases between them. Germline loops: CDR1 SGHAT, CDR2 FQDESV (reference sequence). CDR3 nucleotide sequence: TGTGCCAGCAGCCCCACAGGCCACGAGCAGTACTTC. The encoded protein is CASSPTGHEQYF.

The rearrangement joins TRBV10-3 to TRBJ1-2; perhaps TRBD1 as D (6 bases). Trimming pared 6 bases from V and 3 bases from J, leaving 14 bases between. The CDR3 has 14 amino acids. The germline CDR1 and CDR2 sequences are ENHRY and SYGVKD. As DNA, the CDR3 is TGTGCCATCAGGCCCGAGGGGGTACACTATGGCTACACCTTC. Its protein is CAIRPEGVHYGYTF.

V usage is TRBV5-6 and J usage is TRBJ1-3, with 8 bases identical to TRBD1. Germline V lookup: CDR1 SGHDT, CDR2 YYEEEE. This CDR3 has 16 residues. V shed 0 bases and J 2 bases; nucleotides not matched to a gene: 4. The CDR3 coding sequence is TGTGCCAGCAGCTTGGGGCCGACAGGGGCTGGAAACACCATATATTTT. Its protein is CASSLGPTGAGNTIYF.

The chain uses TRBV4-3 and TRBJ1-1, with a tentative D call TRBD1 (5 bases). Germline V gene sequence: CDR1 LGHNA, CDR2 YSLEER. Deletions cut 0 bases from V and 3 bases from J, with 8 bases between. The CDR3 extends over 14 amino acids. The CDR3 DNA is TGCGCCAGCAGCCAAGATGCGGGGGACACTGAAGCTTTCTTT. This gives the protein CASSQDAGDTEAFF.

The gene calls are TRBV7-9 and TRBJ2-5; tentatively, D is TRBD2 (6 bases). The CDR3 loop spans 13 amino acids. The germline V and J ends were trimmed by 1 base and 4 bases, with 7 bases remaining between them. In germline, CDR1 is SEHNR, CDR2 FQNEAQ (reference sequence). The CDR3 loop is CASSLVGGETQYF. CDR3 sequence (DNA): TGTGCCAGCAGCTTAGTGGGAGGAGAGACCCAGTACTTC.

In its sample, this clone was seen once. The chain combines TRBV24-1 with TRBJ2-5, with 11 bases identical to TRBD2. This CDR3 region has 16 residues. Germline V gives CDR1 KGHDR, CDR2 SFDVKD. V gave up 5 bases and J gave up 1 base; unmatched junction bases: 5. The CDR3 bases are TGTGCCACCAGTGCTGGACTAGCGGGCCCCCAAGAGACCCAGTACTTC. Translation: CATSAGLAGPQETQYF.

CDR3 sequence reads: CASSQDRTTGTEAFF. DNA for the CDR3: TGTGCCAGCAGCCAAGATCGGACGACAGGAACTGAAGCTTTCTTT. V usage is TRBV3-1 (or the pseudogene TRBV3-2) and J usage is TRBJ1-1; TRBD1 might be the D (6 bases). There are 15 residues in the CDR3. Deletions cut 0 bases from V and 5 bases from J, with 13 bases between. Germline V CDR1 and CDR2: LGHDT, YNNKEL (reference sequence).

The rearrangement links TRBV5-4 to TRBJ2-7, with TRBD2 identical over 11 bases. V was pared by 4 bases and J by 0 bases, with 3 bases of the junction left unmatched. Per the germline V gene, CDR1 is SGHNT and CDR2 is YYREEE (reference sequence). The CDR3 sequence is 15 residues long. CDR3: CASSRGTSGSYEQYF. DNA for the CDR3: TGTGCCAGCAGCCGCGGGACTAGCGGCTCCTACGAGCAGTACTTC.

The chain is built from TRBV5-6 and TRBJ1-1; D gene unclear. CDR3 length equals 14 residues. V lost 0 bases and J lost 1, with 7 bases in between. CDR1 and CDR2 (germline): SGHDT, YYEEEE. The CDR3 DNA sequence: TGTGCCAGCAGCTTGGGACTGCCGAACACTGAAGCTTTCTTT. As protein: CASSLGLPNTEAFF.

The chain employs TRBV10-3 and TRBJ2-3; 10 nucleotides line up with TRBD1. Germline CDR1 ENHRY, CDR2 SYGVKD. Trimming took 3 bases from V and 3 from J; bases not matched to a gene: 9. This CDR3 is built from 17 residues. Here the CDR3 DNA reads TGTGCCATCAGTGAAGTTGGGACAGGGGCGAGGACAGATACGCAGTATTTT. It specifies CAISEVGTGARTDTQYF.

CDR3 sequence: CASSSPFVGDRENSPLHF. The CDR3 nucleotides read TGTGCCAGCAGCTCTCCCTTCGTCGGGGACAGAGAAAATTCACCCCTCCACTTT. The chain combines TRBV7-9 with TRBJ1-6; the match to TRBD1 covers 7 bases. CDR3 length: 18 residues. Per the germline V gene, CDR1 is SEHNR and CDR2 is FQNEAQ (reference sequence). V lost 4 bases, J lost 7 bases, and 16 bases stayed unmatched.

The chain combines TRBV9 with TRBJ2-7, with TRBD2 as a possible D gene (6 bases). Germline values: CDR1 SGDLS, CDR2 YYNGEE. The CDR3 totals 14 residues. V was pared by 2 bases and J by 0 bases, with 9 bases between. The CDR3 DNA sequence: TGTGCCAGCAGCGTCTGGGACTTCTCCTACGAGCAGTACTTC. This translates into CASSVWDFSYEQYF.

The sample holds one count of this clone. CDR3 residues: CASSVGLVRSDTQYF. As DNA, the CDR3 is TGTGCCAGCAGCGTAGGGCTAGTTCGGTCGGATACGCAGTATTTT. V gene TRBV9 combines with J gene TRBJ2-3, with D unresolved. V was clipped by 0 bases and J by 6 bases, with 14 bases between them. Germline lookup yields CDR1 SGDLS and CDR2 YYNGEE. There are 15 residues in the CDR3.

The chain carries TRBV27 and TRBJ1-1, with D perhaps TRBD1 (5 bases). From germline, CDR1 is MNHEY and CDR2 SMNVEV (reference sequence). V lost 3 bases and J 1 base, leaving 9 bases between the germline ends. This CDR3 spans 14 amino acids. The CDR3 nucleotides are TGTGCCAGCAGTTTGGGCGGGGGGAACACTGAAGCTTTCTTT. As protein: CASSLGGGNTEAFF.

The chain uses TRBV3-1 (or the pseudogene TRBV3-2) and TRBJ1-2; D remains ambiguous. V was clipped by 6 bases and J by 4 bases, with 12 bases between them. Germline CDR1 and CDR2: LGHDT and YNNKEL (reference sequence). This CDR3 has 13 amino acids. CDR3 DNA: TGTGCCAGCAGGCCCGGAGGGTCCTATGGCTACACCTTC. Its protein is CASRPGGSYGYTF.

This chain joins TRBV11-3 and TRBJ1-1; D remains ambiguous. CDR1 SGHNT and CDR2 YENEEA come from the germline V gene. V shed 1 base and J shed 1 base, with 7 bases lying between them. This CDR3 has 14 residues. CDR3 sequence: CASSLGGGNTEAFF. CDR3 nucleotides: TGTGCCAGCAGCTTAGGTGGCGGGAACACTGAAGCTTTCTTT.

This chain links TRBV6-6 with TRBJ2-7, with D unresolved. The CDR3 loop spans 14 amino acids. The V and J ends lost 7 bases and 0 bases respectively, with 13 bases between them. Germline CDR1 is MNHNY and CDR2 is SVGAGI (reference sequence). The CDR3 spells CASNLETYSYEQYF. The DNA of the CDR3 is TGTGCCAGCAATTTAGAAACCTACTCCTACGAGCAGTACTTC.